The 30 T cell receptor beta chains given below trace back to one sample, sequenced in a study of prognosis after radiotherapy for stage I lung cancer. TCR beta CDR3 was amplified from genomic DNA by two-round multiplex PCR. Amplification during the initial PCR round employed primers specific to each TRBV and TRBJ gene. In TCRdb, the multiplex PCR reads were re-called with MiXCR into one record per CDR3 protein. The sample has around 11,000 distinct CDR3 sequences; 54% are singletons. Specimen: PBMCs, collected before or after stereotactic body radiation therapy (not recorded which). These receptors were obtained from a donor aged 50 or older with non-small cell lung cancer.

The chain recombines TRBV9 with TRBJ2-1; 13 nucleotides line up with TRBD2. In germline, CDR1 is SGDLS, CDR2 YYNGEE. The CDR3 runs 18 residues. V was pared by 1 base and J by 8 bases, with 12 bases of the junction left unmatched. The CDR3 loop is CASSVSNPGLAGEDEQFF. The CDR3 region has the DNA TGTGCCAGCAGCGTATCCAACCCCGGACTAGCGGGAGAAGATGAGCAGTTCTTC.

This sequence joins TRBV19 and TRBJ1-2; the D gene is possibly TRBD1 (6 bases). CDR1 is LNHDA and CDR2 is SQIVND in the germline V gene (reference sequence). The CDR3 is made up of 10 amino acids. V lost 6 bases to trimming and J lost 7 bases, with 6 bases between them. The CDR3 DNA follows: TGTGCCAGTAGACAGGGTGGCTACACCTTC. Residues: CASRQGGYTF.

V gene TRBV6-1 combines with J gene TRBJ1-6; tentative D call: TRBD1 (5 bases). CDR1 and CDR2 (germline): MNHNS, SASEGT. CDR3 size: 13 residues. Deletions cut 8 bases from V and 10 bases from J, with 15 bases between. CDR3 loop: CASVRGSGSPLHF. The CDR3 DNA is TGTGCCAGCGTTCGGGGGAGCGGATCACCCCTCCACTTT.

By sample share, this clonotype is medium-sized (0.01 to 0.1%). V is TRBV9 and J is TRBJ1-1; no definite D call. The V gene lost 2 bases and the J gene lost 2 bases, with 7 bases spanning the gap. Germline CDR1 SGDLS, CDR2 YYNGEE. There are 13 residues in the CDR3. The CDR3, as DNA: TGTGCCAGCAGCGTTCGAGGAAACACTGAAGCTTTCTTT. Its translation: CASSVRGNTEAFF.

This clonotype is medium-sized (0.01 to 0.1%). The rearrangement joins TRBV19 to TRBJ1-3; D possibly corresponds to TRBD1 (5 bases). CDR3 length: 17 residues. CDR1 is LNHDA and CDR2 is SQIVND in the germline V gene (reference sequence). V lost 1 base, J lost 2 bases, and 15 bases lay in between. The CDR3 region is CASSIVGTRGPGNTIYF. CDR3 DNA: TGTGCCAGTAGTATAGTAGGGACGAGAGGTCCTGGAAACACCATATATTTT. The variable domain in full, with the rest retrieved from reference TRBV19 and TRBJ1-3, is DGGITQSPKYLFRKEGQNVTLSCEQNLNHDAMYWYRQDPGQGLRLIYYSQIVNDFQKGDIAEGYSVSREKKESFPLTVTSAQKNPTAFYLCASSIVGTRGPGNTIYFGEGSWLTVV.

The chain links TRBV6-2 or TRBV6-3 to TRBJ1-1; no clear D gene. This CDR3 contains 13 residues. V lost 6 bases, J lost 2 bases, and 10 bases lay in between. The germline V gene has CDR1 MNHEY and CDR2 SVGEGT. Here the CDR3 reads CASRVTLNTEAFF. The CDR3 bases are TGTGCCAGCAGAGTCACTTTAAACACTGAAGCTTTCTTT.

A word on this clonotype: This probably arose from a read error, given a far larger clone one base away. This rearrangement joins TRBV6-2 or TRBV6-3 to TRBJ1-4, with D possibly TRBD1 on 5 matching bases. The V and J ends lost 9 bases and 2 bases respectively, with 13 bases between them. Per germline, CDR1 MNHEY and CDR2 SVGEGT. The CDR3 sequence is 14 residues long. DNA for the CDR3: TGTGCCAGAAGATCGGGGGACACTAATGAAAAACTGTTTTTT. Residues: CARRSGDTNEKLFF.

This clonotype is medium-sized in the sample. The chain employs TRBV6-5 and TRBJ1-1, with a tentative D call TRBD1 (5 bases). V lost 2 bases and J lost 7, with 11 bases in between. The CDR3 covers 13 residues. Germline lookup yields CDR1 MNHEY and CDR2 SVGAGI. This chain's CDR3 is CASSYQGRDEAFF. DNA of the CDR3: TGTGCCAGCAGTTACCAGGGTAGGGATGAAGCTTTCTTT.

The table lists this clonotype with many counts. V gene TRBV5-6 combines with J gene TRBJ2-7; D ambiguous. The V end lost 5 bases, the J end lost 4 bases, and 10 bases lay between the germline ends. Looked up from germline, CDR1 is SGHDT and CDR2 is YYEEEE. The CDR3 is made up of 12 amino acids. This CDR3 is CASRLWGYEQYF. The CDR3, as DNA: TGTGCCAGCAGGCTGTGGGGATACGAGCAGTACTTC.

The rearrangement links TRBV20-1 to TRBJ2-1; 12 bases match TRBD1. CDR1 and CDR2 from the germline V gene are DFQATT and SNEGSKA (reference sequence). The CDR3 runs to 13 residues. Trimming at V came to 6 bases and at J to 12 bases, leaving 9 bases not matched to a gene. CDR3 bases: TGCAGTGCCACGGGACAGGGGGCTTTATGGCAGTTCTTC. Translation: CSATGQGALWQFF.

The chain carries TRBV20-1 and TRBJ2-3; 7 bases agree with TRBD1. Losses at the gene ends were 0 bases for V and 6 bases for J; bases not matched to a gene: 12. The germline CDR1 and CDR2 sequences are DFQATT and SNEGSKA (reference sequence). The CDR3 is 16 residues long. CDR3 sequence (DNA): TGCAGTGCTAGAGAATCCCGTGACAGGGCAATGGATACGCAGTATTTT. Amino acids: CSARESRDRAMDTQYF.

In regard to this clonotype: A far larger clone is only one base removed, so a read error is likely. CDR3 region: CASSYRTGGRVASQPQHF. CDR3 DNA sequence: TGTGCCAGCAGTTACCGGACAGGGGGCAGGGTGGCTTCTCAGCCCCAGCATTTT. The V call is TRBV6-4, the J call TRBJ1-5; TRBD1 agrees at 11 bases. Germline loops: CDR1 MRHNA, CDR2 SNTAGT. This CDR3 comprises 18 residues. J gave up 6 bases and V 5 bases, and 15 bases lay outside the gene matches.

CDR3 loop: CASTRRGGHEQFF. The DNA for the CDR3 is TGTGCCAGCACCCGGAGGGGGGGCCATGAGCAGTTCTTC. The chain joins TRBV28 to TRBJ2-1; possibly TRBD2 for D (7 bases). This CDR3 is 13 amino acids long. Trimming left V 7 bases short and J 8 bases short, with 15 bases between. Per the germline V gene, CDR1 is MDHEN and CDR2 is SYDVKM.

In its sample, this clonotype ranks as medium-sized. Here the CDR3 DNA reads TGTGCCAGCAGACAACTAGCGGGGGGTTACAATGAGCAGTTCTTC. Amino acid sequence: CASRQLAGGYNEQFF. The chain combines TRBV3-2 with TRBJ2-1; the table's D call TRBD2 went unverified against the DNA. TRBV3-2 is a pseudogene segment. CDR3 length equals 15 residues.

This clonotype is classed as medium-sized. The rearrangement uses TRBV6-1 and TRBJ1-1; D is undetermined. Germline V gene lookup returns CDR1 MNHNS and CDR2 SASEGT. V shed 5 bases and J shed 0 bases, with 10 bases lying between them. The CDR3 is 14 amino acids. The CDR3 spells CASSRGPMNTEAFF. The DNA for the CDR3 is TGTGCCAGCAGTCGAGGTCCCATGAACACTGAAGCTTTCTTT.

This clonotype is labeled as medium-sized (0.01 to 0.1%). The rearrangement uses TRBV2 and TRBJ2-7; 10 nucleotides line up with TRBD1. The V gene's germline CDR1 is SNHLY and CDR2 FYNNEI. CDR3 length equals 15 residues. The junction had 9 bases not matched to a gene; V was cut back by 3 bases and J by 7 bases. CDR3 residues: CASSDGGQGSFEQYF. In DNA form, the CDR3 reads TGTGCCAGCAGTGATGGGGGACAGGGGTCCTTTGAGCAGTACTTC. Supplemented by reference TRBV2 and TRBJ2-7, the full variable domain reads EPEVTQTPSHQVTQMGQEVILRCVPISNHLYFYWYRQILGQKVEFLVSFYNNEISEKSEIFDDQFSVERPDGSNFTLKIRSTKLEDSAMYFCASSDGGQGSFEQYFGPGTRLTVT.

This clonotype ranks as medium-sized. This rearrangement joins TRBV20-1 to TRBJ2-1, with 9 positions matching TRBD1. The CDR3 totals 18 residues. After removal of 1 base from V and 8 bases from J, the junction contained 18 bases not matched to a gene. Germline CDR1 is DFQATT and CDR2 is SNEGSKA (reference sequence). CDR3 in amino acids: CSARVSPDTGTGTDEQFF. The CDR3 DNA follows: TGCAGTGCTAGAGTTTCGCCGGATACCGGGACAGGGACCGATGAGCAGTTCTTC.

The chain has TRBV6-2 or TRBV6-3 and TRBJ2-7; 8 nucleotides line up with TRBD2. V shed 5 bases, J shed 6 bases, and the junction held 12 bases outside the gene matches. Germline V lookup: CDR1 MNHEY, CDR2 SVGEGT. CDR3 length equals 15 residues. The CDR3 here is CASSHTGTRGPEQYF. Written as DNA, the CDR3 is TGTGCCAGCAGTCATACCGGGACTAGAGGGCCCGAGCAGTACTTC.

The V and J genes are TRBV30 and TRBJ2-7, with D tentatively TRBD1 or TRBD2 (5 bases each). The germline V and J ends were trimmed by 4 bases and 5 bases, with 18 bases remaining between them. CDR1 and CDR2 from the germline V gene are GTSNPN and SVGIG (reference sequence). The CDR3 runs to 14 residues. For the CDR3, the DNA is TGTGCCTGGACCTCGACAGTGAGGGCCCACGAGCAGTACTTC. Protein: CAWTSTVRAHEQYF.

The chain carries TRBV5-1 and TRBJ1-2; 10 bases map to TRBD1. Trimming cost V 5 bases and J 6 bases; bases outside gene matches: 13. Germline CDR1 SGHRS, CDR2 YFSETQ. The CDR3 covers 16 residues. The CDR3 is CASSSSPGQGPDGYTF. For the CDR3, the DNA is TGCGCCAGCAGTTCGAGTCCGGGACAGGGGCCTGATGGCTACACCTTC.

About this clonotype itself: This is likely an artifact of a read error, given a far larger clone one base away. The genes are TRBV24-1 and TRBJ2-7; D uncertain. This CDR3 contains 13 residues. Germline CDR1 is KGHDR and CDR2 is SFDVKD. Trimming took off 1 base at V and 7 bases at J, with 10 bases between the two ends. The CDR3 nucleotides read TGTGCCACCAGTGATTTTACAGTCAATGAGCAGTACTTC. Translated, it gives CATSDFTVNEQYF.

The chain uses TRBV5-1 and TRBJ1-3, with TRBD1 as a possible D gene (6 bases). V lost 4 bases and J lost 2, with 13 bases in between. This CDR3 is built from 15 residues. The V gene's germline CDR1 is SGHRS and CDR2 YFSETQ. CDR3 region: CASSPEGDPGNTIYF. The DNA of the CDR3 is TGCGCCAGCAGCCCTGAGGGGGATCCTGGAAACACCATATATTTT.

This chain joins TRBV7-2 and TRBJ2-1; no clear D gene. V was trimmed by 1 base and J by 1 base, leaving 8 bases between them. This CDR3 spans 15 amino acids. CDR1 is SGHTA and CDR2 is FQGNSA in the germline V gene. CDR3 in amino acids: CASSLVAVSYNEQFF. CDR3 sequence (DNA): TGTGCCAGCAGCTTAGTAGCTGTGTCCTACAATGAGCAGTTCTTC.

V and J are TRBV15 and TRBJ2-7; D ambiguous. Trimming took 5 bases from V and 5 from J, leaving 13 bases between them. This CDR3 is built from 13 residues. Germline V gene sequence: CDR1 LNHNV, CDR2 YYDKDF (reference sequence). CDR3 loop: CATSGEFLDEQYF. CDR3 DNA sequence: TGTGCCACCAGCGGGGAATTCCTGGACGAGCAGTACTTC.

V and J are TRBV9 and TRBJ2-7; the D gene is possibly TRBD1 (6 bases). Germline V gene data show CDR1 as SGDLS and CDR2 as YYNGEE. This CDR3 contains 15 residues. V was clipped by 3 bases and J by 2 bases, with 15 bases between them. CDR3 amino acids: CASSGGQGPAYEQYF. The CDR3 nucleotides read TGTGCCAGCAGCGGGGGGCAGGGGCCAGCCTACGAGCAGTACTTC.

In its sample, this clonotype was seen many times. The genes are TRBV3-1 and TRBJ1-1, with D hard to call. Germline V lookup: CDR1 LGHDT, CDR2 YNNKEL (reference sequence). The CDR3 sequence is 15 residues long. V was pared by 3 bases and J by 0 bases, with 11 bases between. The CDR3 protein is CASSQGVSLNTEAFF. As DNA, the CDR3 is TGTGCCAGCAGCCAGGGCGTTTCTTTGAACACTGAAGCTTTCTTT.

The gene calls are TRBV19 and TRBJ1-5; D ambiguous. V was trimmed by 0 bases and J by 5 bases, leaving 11 bases between them. Germline V CDR1 and CDR2: LNHDA, SQIVND (reference sequence). The CDR3 is made up of 15 amino acids. The CDR3 loop reads CASSIDRREDQPQHF. CDR3 DNA sequence: TGTGCCAGTAGTATAGATCGTAGGGAAGATCAGCCCCAGCATTTT.

The rearrangement joins TRBV7-9 to TRBJ2-1; a possible D gene is TRBD2 (6 bases). CDR3 length equals 15 residues. Germline CDR1 reads SEHNR; CDR2 reads FQNEAQ (reference sequence). Trimming removed 5 bases at V and 6 bases at J, with 17 bases between. The CDR3 loop is CASSATSWWANEQFF. The CDR3 bases are TGTGCCAGCAGCGCCACTAGCTGGTGGGCCAATGAGCAGTTCTTC.

The chain combines TRBV12-3 or TRBV12-4 with TRBJ2-2, with TRBD1 matching over 7 bases. The CDR3 contains 15 residues. The V segment lost 4 bases and the J segment 4 bases; nucleotides outside the gene matches: 6. As DNA, the CDR3 is TGTGCCAGCAGTTCGGGACAGACGAGCACCGGGGAGCTGTTTTTT. This translates into CASSSGQTSTGELFF.

This chain connects TRBV30 to TRBJ1-6; a weak D match, TRBD1 (5 bases). This CDR3 spans 12 amino acids. Trimming removed 4 bases at V and 14 bases at J, with 15 bases between. Germline CDR1 GTSNPN, CDR2 SVGIG (reference sequence). In DNA, the CDR3 is TGTGCCTGGAAATTCCTTCAGGGTACCCTCCACTTT. Protein sequence: CAWKFLQGTLHF.